This T cell receptor beta chain was sequenced in a study of blood T cell repertoires in COVID-19. Looking at the study overall: The samples span acute and convalescent COVID-19 from the United States, Italy and Spain. T cells, B-cell-depleted T cells, or PBMCs provided the cDNA or gDNA that served as material.

Clones were read by immunoSEQ multiplex PCR, and TCRdb kept only the in-frame ones, dropping some. The sample records fewer than 50,000 clones, more than 75% being singletons. Germline CDR1 LNHNV, CDR2 YYDKDF (reference sequence). The CDR3 contains 15 residues. With 4 bases removed from V and 2 bases from J, the gap between germline ends came to 13 bases. The source is a human donor in a cohort sampled during active COVID-19. Input material: peripheral blood. The chain carries TRBV15 and TRBJ2-3; D perhaps matches TRBD1 (5 bases). DNA of the CDR3: TGTGCCACCAGCAAGAGCCGGACACTCACAGATACGCAGTATTTT. Its translation: CATSKSRTLTDTQYF.